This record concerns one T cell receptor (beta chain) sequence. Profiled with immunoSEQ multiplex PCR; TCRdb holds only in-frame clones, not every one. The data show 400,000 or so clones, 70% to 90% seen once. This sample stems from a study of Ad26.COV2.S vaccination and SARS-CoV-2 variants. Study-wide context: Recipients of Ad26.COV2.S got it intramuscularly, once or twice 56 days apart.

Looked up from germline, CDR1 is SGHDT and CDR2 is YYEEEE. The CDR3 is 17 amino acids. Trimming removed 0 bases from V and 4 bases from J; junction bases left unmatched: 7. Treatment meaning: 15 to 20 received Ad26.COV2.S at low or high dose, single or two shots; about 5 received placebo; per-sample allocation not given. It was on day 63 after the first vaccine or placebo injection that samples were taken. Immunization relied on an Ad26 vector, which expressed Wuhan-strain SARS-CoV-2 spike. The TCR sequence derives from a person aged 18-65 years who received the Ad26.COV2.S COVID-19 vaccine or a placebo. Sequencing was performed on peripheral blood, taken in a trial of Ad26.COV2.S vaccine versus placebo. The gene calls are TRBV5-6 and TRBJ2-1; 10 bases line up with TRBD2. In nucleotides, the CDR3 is TGTGCCAGCAGCTTGGGAGGCCTAGCGGGGGCGTACAATGAGCAGTTCTTC. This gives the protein CASSLGGLAGAYNEQFF.